A single sample is the source of the 16 T cell receptor beta chains below, sequenced in a study of OX40 agonist ivuxolimab in advanced cancers. The method was immunoSEQ multiplex PCR; TCRdb's version includes in-frame clones alone and lacks a portion of them. The sample has tens of thousands of clones, approximately 85% seen once. Sequenced material: CD4+ or CD8+ T cells sorted from blood, taken in a trial of the OX40 agonist ivuxolimab. The source is an adult with an advanced solid tumor such as melanoma, head and neck, liver or kidney cancer.

The chain has TRBV4-1 and TRBJ1-2, with a weak D call TRBD1 (6 bases). The CDR3 covers 15 residues. The germline V and J ends were trimmed by 11 bases and 3 bases, with 22 bases remaining between them. CDR1 MGHRA and CDR2 YSYEKL come from the germline V gene. The CDR3 here is CASRGATGKHYGYTF. The CDR3 coding sequence is TGCGCCTCCCGTGGGGCAACAGGGAAACACTATGGCTACACCTTC.

This chain links TRBV28 with TRBJ2-2; a weak D match, TRBD2 (6 bases). Germline loops: CDR1 MDHEN, CDR2 SYDVKM. This CDR3 is built from 14 residues. Deletions cut 2 bases from V and 9 bases from J, with 13 bases between. The CDR3 is CASSLAGMGRELFF. The DNA of the CDR3 is TGTGCCAGCAGTTTAGCGGGAATGGGCAGGGAGCTGTTTTTT.

The chain combines TRBV9 with TRBJ2-5, with no clear D. This CDR3 is 14 amino acids long. The V gene's germline CDR1 is SGDLS and CDR2 YYNGEE. V lost 0 bases, J lost 4 bases, and 10 bases lay in between. The CDR3 sequence is CASSVGTIGETQYF. The DNA for the CDR3 is TGTGCCAGCAGCGTAGGCACCATTGGAGAGACCCAGTACTTC. The complete variable domain, with remaining parts taken from reference TRBV9 and TRBJ2-5, reads DSGVTQTPKHLITATGQRVTLRCSPRSGDLSVYWYQQSLDQGLQFLIQYYNGEERAKGNILERFSAQQFPDLHSELNLSSLELGDSALYFCASSVGTIGETQYFGPGTRLLVL.

The rearrangement joins TRBV23-1 to TRBJ1-4, with TRBD1 matching 7 bases. TRBV23-1 is placed among ORFs of uncertain function. CDR3 length equals 16 residues. J lost 7 bases, V lost 0 bases, and 8 bases had no gene match. CDR3 DNA sequence: TGCGCCAGCAGTCAATCGAGGGACAGCCTGGGTGAAAAACTGTTTTTT. Its translation: CASSQSRDSLGEKLFF.

The rearrangement links TRBV5-1 to TRBJ2-1, with 8 bases matching TRBD2. The length of the CDR3 is 14 residues. The J segment lost 6 bases and the V segment lost 2 bases, leaving 4 bases of the junction unmatched. CDR1 SGHRS and CDR2 YFSETQ come from the germline V gene. The CDR3 DNA reads TGCGCCAGCAGCTTTAGGACTAGCTCCAATGAGCAGTTCTTC. Translation: CASSFRTSSNEQFF.

This sequence joins TRBV7-2 and TRBJ1-2; D possibly corresponds to TRBD1 (5 bases). CDR3 length: 13 amino acids. The V gene's germline CDR1 is SGHTA and CDR2 FQGNSA. The ends were cut back, 3 bases at V and 8 bases at J, with 13 bases in the middle. The CDR3 region is CASSLGRALGYTF. As DNA, the CDR3 is TGTGCCAGCAGCTTGGGACGGGCCCTAGGCTACACCTTC.

The V call is TRBV6-6, the J call TRBJ2-3, with TRBD2 as a possible D gene (5 bases). V lost 6 bases and J lost 6, with 16 bases in between. The CDR3 contains 14 residues. Germline V gene data show CDR1 as MNHNY and CDR2 as SVGAGI (reference sequence). The CDR3 protein is CASSNGREVDTQYF. The CDR3 DNA reads TGTGCCAGCAGCAACGGTCGGGAAGTGGATACGCAGTATTTT.

The rearrangement uses TRBV28 and TRBJ2-1; 10 bases map to TRBD2. Germline CDR1 is MDHEN and CDR2 is SYDVKM. J lost 12 bases, V lost 2 bases, and 10 bases had no gene match. CDR3 length: 15 amino acids. DNA for the CDR3: TGTGCCAGCAGTTTAGGGGGAGCGGGAGGGCCGTGGCAGTTCTTC. This codes for CASSLGGAGGPWQFF.

The V call is TRBV28, the J call TRBJ1-1; D remains unclear. The CDR3 is made up of 13 amino acids. V lost 4 bases, J lost 0 bases, and 6 bases lay in between. The germline gives CDR1 MDHEN, CDR2 SYDVKM. CDR3 DNA: TGTGCCAGCAGTTCCATAATGAACACTGAAGCTTTCTTT. This encodes CASSSIMNTEAFF.

CDR3 in amino acids: CASSLDWLSTSSYNEQFF. The CDR3 DNA reads TGTGCCAGCAGCTTAGATTGGCTCAGCACCAGCTCCTACAATGAGCAGTTCTTC. The chain uses TRBV11-2 and TRBJ2-1, with D hard to call. The germline gives CDR1 SGHAT, CDR2 FQNNGV. This CDR3 has 18 amino acids. V lost 0 bases and J 0 bases, leaving 15 bases between the germline ends.

The V gene is TRBV19, the J gene TRBJ1-1; tentative D call: TRBD1 (5 bases). The V end lost 8 bases, the J end lost 2 bases, and 18 bases lay between the germline ends. The germline CDR1 and CDR2 sequences are LNHDA and SQIVND (reference sequence). The CDR3 is 15 residues long. The CDR3 sequence: CASHPVLGGNTEAFF. CDR3 coding DNA: TGTGCCAGTCATCCTGTTCTTGGGGGAAACACTGAAGCTTTCTTT.

The chain joins TRBV10-2 to TRBJ1-2, with 7 nucleotides matching TRBD1. The V segment lost 6 bases and the J segment 4 bases; nucleotides outside the gene matches: 14. CDR3 length equals 16 residues. Looked up from germline, CDR1 is WSHSY and CDR2 is SAAADI. The CDR3: CASSGGTVREGYGYTF. CDR3 nucleotides: TGCGCCAGCAGCGGCGGGACAGTAAGGGAGGGCTATGGCTACACCTTC.

The rearrangement links TRBV6-5 to TRBJ2-3; TRBD2 aligns across 13 bases. The CDR3 is made up of 15 amino acids. Trimming at V came to 6 bases and at J to 3 bases, leaving 3 bases not matched to a gene. The germline CDR1 and CDR2 sequences are MNHEY and SVGAGI. The CDR3 sequence: CASRPLAGGTDTQYF. As DNA, the CDR3 is TGTGCCAGCAGACCACTAGCGGGGGGGACAGATACGCAGTATTTT.

The chain joins TRBV19 to TRBJ2-2; 7 positions match TRBD2. The germline V gene has CDR1 LNHDA and CDR2 SQIVND (reference sequence). CDR3 size: 13 residues. Losses at the gene ends were 6 bases for V and 6 bases for J; bases not matched to a gene: 4. The CDR3 loop reads CASRTAGAGELFF. For the CDR3, the DNA is TGTGCCAGTAGGACGGCGGGGGCCGGGGAGCTGTTTTTT.

The chain couples TRBV5-1 to TRBJ1-2, with D hard to call. The germline CDR1 and CDR2 sequences are SGHRS and YFSETQ. Trimming shortened V by 1 base and J by 5 bases, and 12 bases separated the two germline ends. This CDR3 is 14 amino acids long. The CDR3 DNA sequence: TGCGCCAGCAGCTTGTTCGAGGGTGAATATGGCTACACCTTC. Its translation is CASSLFEGEYGYTF.

J is TRBJ2-7 and V is TRBV28, with TRBD2 matching over 8 bases. Trimming at V came to 5 bases and at J to 0 bases, leaving 6 bases not matched to a gene. Germline CDR1 reads MDHEN; CDR2 reads SYDVKM. This CDR3 has 15 residues. CDR3 loop: CASSTPGLASYEQYF. The DNA for the CDR3 is TGTGCCAGCAGTACCCCCGGACTAGCCTCCTACGAGCAGTACTTC.